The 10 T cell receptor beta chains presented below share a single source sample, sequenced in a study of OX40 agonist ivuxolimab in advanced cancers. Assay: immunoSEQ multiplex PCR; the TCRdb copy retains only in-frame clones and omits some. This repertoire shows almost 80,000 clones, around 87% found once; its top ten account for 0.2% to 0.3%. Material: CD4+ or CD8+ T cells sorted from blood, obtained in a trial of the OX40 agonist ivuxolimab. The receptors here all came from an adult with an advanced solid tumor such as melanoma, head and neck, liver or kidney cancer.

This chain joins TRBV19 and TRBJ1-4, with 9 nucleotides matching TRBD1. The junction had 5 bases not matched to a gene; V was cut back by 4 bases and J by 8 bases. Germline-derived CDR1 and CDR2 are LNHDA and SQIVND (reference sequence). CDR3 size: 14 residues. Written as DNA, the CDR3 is TGTGCCAGTAGTAAGGGACAGGGAAACGAAAAACTGTTTTTT. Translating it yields CASSKGQGNEKLFF.

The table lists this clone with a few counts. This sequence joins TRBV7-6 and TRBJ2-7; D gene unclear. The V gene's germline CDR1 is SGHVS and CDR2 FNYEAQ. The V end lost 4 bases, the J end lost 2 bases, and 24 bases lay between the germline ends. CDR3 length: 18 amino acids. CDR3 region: CASSSPSLTKGRPYEQYF. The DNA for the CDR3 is TGTGCCAGCAGCTCCCCATCGCTAACGAAGGGCAGACCCTACGAGCAGTACTTC.

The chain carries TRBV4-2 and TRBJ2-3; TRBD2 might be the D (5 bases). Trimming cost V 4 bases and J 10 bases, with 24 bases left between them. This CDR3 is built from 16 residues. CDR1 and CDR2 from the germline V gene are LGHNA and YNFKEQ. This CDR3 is CASSRSRAAGENAQYF. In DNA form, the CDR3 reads TGTGCCAGCAGCCGTAGCCGAGCGGCCGGGGAGAACGCGCAGTATTTT.

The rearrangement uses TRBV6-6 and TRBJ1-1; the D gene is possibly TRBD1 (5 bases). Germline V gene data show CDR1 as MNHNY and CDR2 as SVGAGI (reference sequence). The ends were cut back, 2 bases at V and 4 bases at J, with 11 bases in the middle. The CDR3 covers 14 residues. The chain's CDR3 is CASSYTPGFTEAFF. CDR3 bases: TGTGCCAGCAGTTACACCCCAGGGTTCACTGAAGCTTTCTTT.

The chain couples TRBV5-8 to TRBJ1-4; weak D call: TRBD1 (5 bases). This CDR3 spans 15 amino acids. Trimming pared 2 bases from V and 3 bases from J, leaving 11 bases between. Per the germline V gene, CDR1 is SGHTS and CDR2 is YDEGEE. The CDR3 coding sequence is TGTGCCAGCAGCTTACCAGGGCAGCCTAATGAAAAACTGTTTTTT. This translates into CASSLPGQPNEKLFF. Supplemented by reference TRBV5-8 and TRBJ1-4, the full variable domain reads EAGVTQSPTHLIKTRGQQATLRCSPISGHTSVYWYQQALGLGLQFLLWYDEGEERNRGNFPPRFSGRQFPNYSSELNVNALELEDSALYLCASSLPGQPNEKLFFGSGTQLSVL.

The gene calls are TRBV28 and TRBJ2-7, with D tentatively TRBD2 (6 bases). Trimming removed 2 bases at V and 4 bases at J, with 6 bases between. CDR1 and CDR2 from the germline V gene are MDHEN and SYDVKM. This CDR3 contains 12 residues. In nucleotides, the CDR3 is TGTGCCAGCAGTTTAGGGGGGTACGAGCAGTACTTC. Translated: CASSLGGYEQYF.

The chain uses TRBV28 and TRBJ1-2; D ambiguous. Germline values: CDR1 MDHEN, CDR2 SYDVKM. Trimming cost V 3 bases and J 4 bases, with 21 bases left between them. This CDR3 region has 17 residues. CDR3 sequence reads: CASSFVISAGTFYGYTF. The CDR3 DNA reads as TGTGCCAGCAGTTTTGTTATCTCGGCGGGAACCTTCTATGGCTACACCTTC.

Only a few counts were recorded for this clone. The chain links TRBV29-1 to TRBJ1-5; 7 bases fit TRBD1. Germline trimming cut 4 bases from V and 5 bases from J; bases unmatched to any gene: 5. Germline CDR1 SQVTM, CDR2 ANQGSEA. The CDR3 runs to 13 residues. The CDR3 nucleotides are TGCAGCGTTGCCGGACAGGAAGATCAGCCCCAGCATTTT. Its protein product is CSVAGQEDQPQHF.

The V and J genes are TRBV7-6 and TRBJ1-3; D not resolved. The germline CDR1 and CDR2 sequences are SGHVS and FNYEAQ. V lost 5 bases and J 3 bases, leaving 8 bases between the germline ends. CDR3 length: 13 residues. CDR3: CASSPMGGNTIYF. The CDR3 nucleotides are TGTGCCAGCAGCCCAATGGGTGGAAACACCATATATTTT.

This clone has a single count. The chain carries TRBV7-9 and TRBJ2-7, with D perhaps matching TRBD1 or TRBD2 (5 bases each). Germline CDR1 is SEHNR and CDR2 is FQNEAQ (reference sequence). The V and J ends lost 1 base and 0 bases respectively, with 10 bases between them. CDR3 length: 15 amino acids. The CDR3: CASSLGGASSYEQYF. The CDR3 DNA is TGTGCCAGCAGCTTAGGAGGGGCTTCCTCCTACGAGCAGTACTTC.